The source of this T cell receptor beta chain is a study of blood T cell repertoires in COVID-19 (dated by TCRdb to about 2020). Study-level background: Samples from collaborators originated in the United States, Italy and Spain and spanned both the acute and convalescent phases of COVID-19. The prospective study material was composed of cDNA or gDNA derived from T cells, B-cell-depleted T cells, or PBMCs. Subjects who had been exposed to COVID-19, were actively infected with it, or had recovered from it provided the deeply sampled blood TCRbeta repertoires that made up the dataset. The repertoires were released in a freely available public database intended as a resource for research on the immune response to SARS-CoV-2. Samples came from the ongoing ImmuneRACE study (first 160 participants) plus 1,254 subjects from 6 global collaborators. The sample metadata nearly always contained a de-identified subject ID, COVID-19 status, age in years and sex. Where available, HLA class I and class II types were obtained from metadata supplied by the sample provider rather than from assay-based typing. What the authors observed across the whole study: Clinical and demographic metadata were provided uncurated, with the amount varying by source and participant.

This clone has only one observation. Its antigen is currently not known. Per-base qualities were not stored, and no clone one base away is much larger. The collaborating institutions used their own protocols to collect whole blood in K2EDTA tubes. For TCRbeta analysis, collaborators shipped samples in one of three forms: frozen whole blood, isolated PBMCs, or DNA extracted from either of those sample types. TCRbeta CDR3 regions were amplified from genomic DNA using the immunoSEQ Assay, a bias-controlled multiplex PCR. In the original analysis: Nucleated cell counts per sample were estimated from amplification of reference gene primers within the assay. To quantify the absolute abundance of each unique TCRbeta CDR3 rearrangement, sequence reads were collapsed and filtered. Productive Simpson clonality was computed per sample as the square root of Simpson's diversity index over productive rearrangements. Drawn from immuneACCESS, this table holds only the in-frame rearrangements with V and J called that TCRdb kept. Clones are partly lost; checked studies trace under half to an unresolved V gene and leave the rest unexplained. That table supplies the V and J calls and clone size; D and trimming were determined from the DNA. In this sample the table shows around 370,000 clones, roughly 89% of which occur a single time. Of the sample, about 6.8% falls within the top ten clones.

CDR1 and CDR2 were assigned from the germline V gene as MDHEN and SYDVKM. Spanning cysteine to phenylalanine, the CDR3 consists of 13 amino acids. Solely the CDR3 DNA is kept, with 39 bases framed from the first base. V and J lose 3 bases and 6 bases, and a span of 8 bases separates them. The rearrangement combines TRBV28 with TRBJ1-4; no confident D gene assignment can be made. The source material was peripheral blood. The sequence came from a man aged 18 to 35 with active or convalescent COVID-19. The CDR3 protein: CASSFGADEKLFF. The nucleotides are TGTGCCAGCAGTTTTGGAGCGGATGAAAAACTGTTTTTT.